This T cell receptor beta chain stems from a study of blood T cell repertoires in COVID-19. CDR1 and CDR2 (germline): MNHEY, SVGAGI. V lost 6 bases and J 4 bases, leaving 15 bases between the germline ends. The CDR3 length is 14 residues. Libraries were prepared by immunoSEQ multiplex PCR; TCRdb keeps only in-frame clonotypes and omits some of them. Of over 150,000 clones listed, about 88% were seen once; the top ten hold 8.3%. This sequence originates from a woman in her fifties or sixties with COVID-19, enrolled during active disease. This sequence joins TRBV6-5 and TRBJ1-1; D unresolved. The sequenced material came from peripheral blood. The CDR3 here is CASSALEVLTEAFF. In DNA, the CDR3 is TGTGCCAGCAGCGCCCTCGAGGTGCTCACTGAAGCTTTCTTT.